What follows are 25 T cell receptor beta chains derived from one specimen sequenced in a study of blood T cell repertoires in COVID-19. TCRdb's copy holds only in-frame clones and misses some; the assay was immunoSEQ multiplex PCR. The repertoire holds about 100,000 clones, about 80% seen once, with roughly 31% in the top ten. Input material: peripheral blood. The receptors derive from a man between 65 and 85 years old with active or convalescent COVID-19.

This chain uses TRBV7-2 with TRBJ1-1, with 9 bases fitting TRBD1. Germline CDR1 is SGHTA and CDR2 is FQGNSA. With V trimmed by 5 bases and J by 1 base, 14 bases remained unmatched. This CDR3 has 18 residues. Written as DNA, the CDR3 is TGTGCCAGCAGCCCCCCCTTCGGACAGGGGAGGTGGAACACTGAAGCTTTCTTT. It encodes CASSPPFGQGRWNTEAFF.

The chain carries TRBV7-6 and TRBJ2-5; 7 nucleotides match TRBD1. V gave up 4 bases and J gave up 6 bases; unmatched junction bases: 17. The germline V gene has CDR1 SGHVS and CDR2 FNYEAQ. The CDR3 is made up of 17 amino acids. The chain's CDR3 is CASSSRAGTDPLKTQYF. The CDR3 DNA sequence: TGTGCCAGCAGCTCCCGGGCTGGGACAGACCCTCTGAAGACCCAGTACTTC. Together with reference TRBV7-6 and TRBJ2-5, the CDR3 gives the full variable domain: GAGVSQSPRYKVTKRGQDVALRCDPISGHVSLYWYRQALGQGPEFLTYFNYEAQQDKSGLPNDRFSAERPEGSISTLTIQRTEQRDSAMYRCASSSRAGTDPLKTQYFGPGTRLLVL.

This sequence joins TRBV10-1 and TRBJ1-2, with 9 nucleotides matching TRBD1. This CDR3 contains 17 residues. Germline V gives CDR1 WNHNN, CDR2 SYGVQD (reference sequence). J was trimmed by 2 bases and V by 5 bases; bases with no gene match: 12. The CDR3 DNA follows: TGCGCCAGCAGTTCCGGGACAGGGCTCAACCGGAACTATGGCTACACCTTC. This codes for CASSSGTGLNRNYGYTF.

This sequence joins TRBV3-1 (or the pseudogene TRBV3-2) and TRBJ2-7; possibly TRBD1 for D (5 bases). Germline values: CDR1 LGHDT, CDR2 YNNKEL (reference sequence). This CDR3 has 15 amino acids. Trimming shortened V by 5 bases and J by 0 bases, and 14 bases separated the two germline ends. DNA of the CDR3: TGTGCCAGCAGCACTCATCAAGGGGACTCCTACGAGCAGTACTTC. It specifies CASSTHQGDSYEQYF.

This clone was picked up one time. V gene TRBV18 combines with J gene TRBJ1-3; 7 positions agree with TRBD1. This CDR3 contains 19 residues. V dropped 3 bases and J dropped 6; count of bases not matched to a gene: 20. The germline gives CDR1 KGHSH, CDR2 LQKENI. CDR3 DNA: TGTGCCAGCTCACCCCCCGGCGGGACAGTTAGAATTCTGGAAAACACCATATATTTT. Translation gives CASSPPGGTVRILENTIYF.

This clone was found once. The chain uses TRBV4-1 and TRBJ2-1, with 7 bases fitting TRBD2. There are 16 residues in the CDR3. Germline-derived CDR1 and CDR2 are MGHRA and YSYEKL. V shed 2 bases, J shed 3 bases, and the junction held 7 bases outside the gene matches. CDR3 DNA: TGCGCCAGCAGCCAAAAAGGGCTAGCGGACTACAATGAGCAGTTCTTC. This translates into CASSQKGLADYNEQFF.

The J gene is TRBJ1-5, the V gene TRBV5-1; D is undetermined. The CDR3 covers 16 residues. Germline CDR1 SGHRS, CDR2 YFSETQ. V gave up 0 bases and J gave up 5 bases, with 15 bases separating them. The CDR3 DNA reads TGCGCCAGCAGCTTGGCACGGGAACACCCTTATCAGCCCCAGCATTTT. Protein product: CASSLAREHPYQPQHF.

The chain joins TRBV7-8 to TRBJ2-7, with 8 bases matching TRBD1. CDR1 is SGHVS and CDR2 is FQNEAQ in the germline V gene. The CDR3 sequence is 15 residues long. The J segment lost 4 bases and the V segment lost 1 base, leaving 6 bases of the junction unmatched. The CDR3 DNA sequence: TGTGCCAGCAGCTTAGTGTGGCAGGGGGCGTACGAGCAGTACTTC. As protein: CASSLVWQGAYEQYF. The full variable domain, with the rest looked up from reference TRBV7-8 and TRBJ2-7, is GAGVSQSPRYKVAKRGQDVALRCDPISGHVSLFWYQQALGQGPEFLTYFQNEAQLDKSGLPSDRFFAERPEGSVSTLKIQRTQQEDSAVYLCASSLVWQGAYEQYFGPGTRLTVT.

The V and J genes are TRBV7-9 and TRBJ2-3; TRBD1 might be the D (6 bases). The CDR3 extends over 16 amino acids. Germline CDR1 and CDR2: SEHNR and FQNEAQ (reference sequence). V gave up 1 base and J gave up 3 bases, with 14 bases separating them. Written as DNA, the CDR3 is TGTGCCAGCAGCTTAGATGGCAGGGGTGGGACAGATACGCAGTATTTT. Residues: CASSLDGRGGTDTQYF. The variable domain in full, completed from reference TRBV7-9 and TRBJ2-3, reads DTGVSQNPRHKITKRGQNVTFRCDPISEHNRLYWYRQTLGQGPEFLTYFQNEAQLEKSRLLSDRFSAERPKGSFSTLEIQRTEQGDSAMYLCASSLDGRGGTDTQYFGPGTRLTVL.

The gene calls are TRBV3-1 (or the pseudogene TRBV3-2) and TRBJ1-5; D not certain. Trimming left V 1 base short and J 8 bases short, with 12 bases between. The CDR3 runs 14 residues. From germline, CDR1 is LGHDT and CDR2 YNNKEL (reference sequence). The CDR3 region is CASSQGNSGEPQHF. CDR3 in DNA: TGTGCCAGCAGCCAAGGAAACAGCGGCGAGCCCCAGCATTTT.

The rearrangement joins TRBV5-8 to TRBJ2-1; 10 bases align to TRBD1. Trimming cost V 3 bases and J 11 bases; bases outside gene matches: 14. The germline gives CDR1 SGHTS, CDR2 YDEGEE. This CDR3 is 16 amino acids long. CDR3 loop: CASSWEYPGQGNQQFF. As DNA, the CDR3 is TGTGCCAGCAGCTGGGAGTATCCGGGACAGGGGAACCAGCAGTTCTTC.

The rearrangement links TRBV11-2 to TRBJ1-2; 8 bases line up with TRBD1. Germline CDR1 reads SGHAT; CDR2 reads FQNNGV. V shed 9 bases and J 4 bases; nucleotides not matched to a gene: 7. The CDR3 loop spans 13 amino acids. The CDR3 region is CARRHRGIYGYTF. The CDR3 nucleotides read TGTGCCAGGAGACACAGGGGGATCTATGGCTACACCTTC. Drawing the rest from reference TRBV11-2 and TRBJ1-2, the complete variable domain is EAGVAQSPRYKIIEKRQSVAFWCNPISGHATLYWYQQILGQGPKLLIQFQNNGVVDDSQLPKDRFSAERLKGVDSTLKIQPAKLEDSAVYLCARRHRGIYGYTFGSGTRLTVV.

This clone was counted once. This sequence joins TRBV4-3 and TRBJ2-1; perhaps TRBD2 as D (6 bases). Trimming shortened V by 0 bases and J by 2 bases, and 11 bases separated the two germline ends. Germline V gene data show CDR1 as LGHNA and CDR2 as YSLEER. The CDR3 runs to 16 residues. The CDR3 region is CASSQEAASAYNEQFF. CDR3 sequence (DNA): TGCGCCAGCAGCCAAGAGGCCGCTAGCGCCTACAATGAGCAGTTCTTC.

The gene calls are TRBV19 and TRBJ2-6, with D possibly being TRBD1 (5 bases). The CDR3 has 18 residues. With 5 bases removed from V and 0 bases from J, the gap between germline ends came to 17 bases. CDR1 is LNHDA, CDR2 SQIVND, per germline (reference sequence). The CDR3 sequence is CASSFDQGLVSGANVLTF. In DNA, the CDR3 is TGTGCCAGTAGTTTTGACCAGGGATTAGTCTCTGGGGCCAACGTCCTGACTTTC.

The chain couples TRBV7-3 to TRBJ2-5; perhaps TRBD2 as D (5 bases). Trimming took off 4 bases at V and 3 bases at J, with 9 bases between the two ends. Germline-derived CDR1 and CDR2 are SGHTA and FQGTGA. This CDR3 region has 13 residues. The CDR3 nucleotides read TGTGCCAGCAGCTCAGACGGGGAAGAGACCCAGTACTTC. It is translated as CASSSDGEETQYF.

This chain links TRBV7-6 with TRBJ2-1; the match to TRBD1 covers 8 bases. J was trimmed by 2 bases and V by 5 bases; bases with no gene match: 5. Germline CDR1 is SGHVS and CDR2 is FNYEAQ. CDR3 length: 15 residues. The CDR3 here is CASSIDRGAYNEQFF. In nucleotides, the CDR3 is TGTGCCAGCAGCATCGACAGGGGTGCCTACAATGAGCAGTTCTTC.

The chain's CDR3 is CASRQFPVREGETQYF. In nucleotides, the CDR3 is TGTGCCAGCAGGCAATTTCCGGTCAGGGAGGGGGAGACCCAGTACTTC. The chain employs TRBV7-9 and TRBJ2-5; 7 nucleotides match TRBD2. Trimming removed 6 bases from V and 5 bases from J; junction bases left unmatched: 15. There are 16 residues in the CDR3. The germline gives CDR1 SEHNR, CDR2 FQNEAQ (reference sequence).

This rearrangement joins TRBV11-2 to TRBJ2-3; 16 bases line up with TRBD2. V dropped 3 bases and J dropped 4; count of bases not matched to a gene: 4. This CDR3 spans 17 amino acids. From germline, CDR1 is SGHAT and CDR2 FQNNGV. Written as DNA, the CDR3 is TGTGCCAGCAGCTTCGGGACTAGCGGGGGGGAGGCAGATACGCAGTATTTT. This encodes CASSFGTSGGEADTQYF.

The chain recombines TRBV6-5 with TRBJ2-1; 8 nucleotides align to TRBD1. J lost 4 bases, V lost 2 bases, and 7 bases had no gene match. This CDR3 region has 16 residues. Germline CDR1 is MNHEY and CDR2 is SVGAGI. CDR3 in DNA: TGTGCCAGCAGTTACGGGCAGGGGGCTTTGTACAATGAGCAGTTCTTC. Protein: CASSYGQGALYNEQFF.

The V and J genes are TRBV18 and TRBJ2-5; no firm D call. Trimming shortened V by 1 base and J by 2 bases, and 5 bases separated the two germline ends. The germline gives CDR1 KGHSH, CDR2 LQKENI. This CDR3 region has 13 residues. The CDR3 sequence: CASSPQQQETQYF. DNA for the CDR3: TGTGCCAGCTCACCACAACAGCAAGAGACCCAGTACTTC. The full variable domain, rest sourced from reference TRBV18 and TRBJ2-5, is NAGVMQNPRHLVRRRGQEARLRCSPMKGHSHVYWYRQLPEEGLKFMVYLQKENIIDESGMPKERFSAEFPKEGPSILRIQQVVRGDSAAYFCASSPQQQETQYFGPGTRLLVL.

The chain recombines TRBV5-1 with TRBJ1-1; D gene ambiguous. Germline loops: CDR1 SGHRS, CDR2 YFSETQ. CDR3 size: 14 residues. V was pared by 0 bases and J by 5 bases, with 11 bases between. This CDR3 reads CASSLGGPGTEAFF. CDR3 sequence (DNA): TGCGCCAGCAGCTTGGGAGGGCCGGGGACTGAAGCTTTCTTT.

V and J are TRBV25-1 and TRBJ2-3; TRBD1 agrees at 8 bases. The V gene's germline CDR1 is MGHDK and CDR2 SYGVNS. This CDR3 contains 16 residues. Germline trimming cut 4 bases from V and 5 bases from J; bases unmatched to any gene: 11. The CDR3, as DNA: TGTGCCAGCAGTGTTCAGGGGGCGCCTAGTGAAGATACGCAGTATTTT. Its translation: CASSVQGAPSEDTQYF.

This clone has a handful of counts. This chain uses TRBV7-9 with TRBJ2-5; possible D gene TRBD1, 5 bases. Germline V gene lookup returns CDR1 SEHNR and CDR2 FQNEAQ (reference sequence). The V and J ends lost 3 bases and 5 bases respectively, with 16 bases between them. This CDR3 has 15 residues. The CDR3 loop is CASSLWTRDLETQYF. The CDR3 DNA reads TGTGCCAGCAGCTTGTGGACCAGGGATCTGGAGACCCAGTACTTC.

The gene calls are TRBV4-2 and TRBJ2-5, with TRBD2 matching 10 bases. Trimming took 0 bases from V and 4 from J; bases not matched to a gene: 5. Germline CDR1 LGHNA, CDR2 YNFKEQ. This CDR3 is built from 16 residues. CDR3 sequence: CASSQESLAGVETQYF. The CDR3 DNA follows: TGTGCCAGCAGCCAAGAGAGTCTAGCGGGGGTAGAGACCCAGTACTTC.

The V call is TRBV7-9, the J call TRBJ2-2; possible D gene TRBD2, 7 bases. CDR1 is SEHNR and CDR2 is FQNEAQ in the germline V gene (reference sequence). This CDR3 spans 16 amino acids. Trimming shortened V by 5 bases and J by 1 base, and 14 bases separated the two germline ends. The chain's CDR3 is CASSPRGAENTGELFF. CDR3 nucleotide sequence: TGTGCCAGCAGCCCCCGGGGGGCAGAGAACACCGGGGAGCTGTTTTTT.